This T cell receptor (beta chain) emerged from a study of blood T cell repertoires in COVID-19. Study at large: Italy, Spain and the United States were the sources of the convalescent and acute COVID-19 samples.

As originally analysed: Reference gene primers were amplified, and this amplification served to estimate nucleated cell counts. The protocol was immunoSEQ multiplex PCR, while the TCRdb copy is restricted to in-frame clones and leaves out a portion. V and J calls and clone size are as listed in that table; D and trimming were resolved from the DNA. The table records under 500,000 clones, roughly 89% of them present only once. Trimming stripped 0 bases from V and 5 bases from J, with 11 bases between. The CDR3 runs to 15 residues. From germline, CDR1 is MGHRA and CDR2 YSYEKL. This clone turned up a few times.

The sample taken for sequencing was peripheral blood. The TCR originated in a woman aged 25 to 45 with acute or convalescent COVID-19. V usage is TRBV4-1 and J usage is TRBJ1-5; D remains ambiguous. The CDR3 DNA sequence: TGCGCCAGCAGCCAAGATGCCGAGGACTATCAGCCCCAGCATTTT. Protein sequence: CASSQDAEDYQPQHF.